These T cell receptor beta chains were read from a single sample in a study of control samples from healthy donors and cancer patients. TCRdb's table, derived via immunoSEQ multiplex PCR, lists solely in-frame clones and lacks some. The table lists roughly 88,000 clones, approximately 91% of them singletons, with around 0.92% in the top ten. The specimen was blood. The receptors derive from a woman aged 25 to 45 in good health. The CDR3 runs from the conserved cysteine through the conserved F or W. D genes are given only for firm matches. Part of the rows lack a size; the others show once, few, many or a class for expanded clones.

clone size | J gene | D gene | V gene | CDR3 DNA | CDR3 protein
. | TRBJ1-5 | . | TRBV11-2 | TGTGCCAGCAGCTTAGAAGGCCAGCCCCAGCATTTT | CASSLEGQPQHF
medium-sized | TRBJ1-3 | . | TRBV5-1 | TGCGCCAGCAGCTTGGAACAACGGGTAGTTGGAAACACCATATATTTT | CASSLEQRVVGNTIYF
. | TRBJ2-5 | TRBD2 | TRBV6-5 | TGTGCCAGCAGGAAATCGGGGGGTGAGACCCAGTACTTC | CASRKSGGETQYF
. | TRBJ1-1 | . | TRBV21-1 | TGTGCCAGCAGCAGATATGGCCGGGACAGGGTGTACACTGAAGCTTTCTTT | CASSRYGRDRVYTEAFF
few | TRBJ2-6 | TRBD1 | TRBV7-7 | TGTGCCAGCAGCCCTGGACAGGGGGGCTCTGGGGCCAACGTCCTGACTTTC | CASSPGQGGSGANVLTF
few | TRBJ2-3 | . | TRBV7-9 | TGTGCCAGCAGCGTCACGACAGATACGCAGTATTTT | CASSVTTDTQYF
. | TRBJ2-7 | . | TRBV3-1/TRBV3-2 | TGTGCCAGCAGCCAAGGGGCGGGACCAGCGGGCGAGCAGTACTTC | CASSQGAGPAGEQYF
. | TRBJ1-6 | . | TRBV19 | TGTGCCAGTAGTATCCCGGGGGGAGGAGTTTCACCCCTCCACTTT | CASSIPGGGVSPLHF
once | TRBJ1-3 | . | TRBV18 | TGTGCCAGCTCACCTCAGAGTTCTGGAAACACCATATATTTT | CASSPQSSGNTIYF
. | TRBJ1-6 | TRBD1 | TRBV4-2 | TGTGCCAGCAGCCGCCAGGGGGAGGGTACCTATAATTCACCCCTCCACTTT | CASSRQGEGTYNSPLHF
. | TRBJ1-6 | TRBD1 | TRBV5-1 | TGCGCCAGCAGCTTGGAGGGGGACAGCCGATCACCCCTCCACTTT | CASSLEGDSRSPLHF
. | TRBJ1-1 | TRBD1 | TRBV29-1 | TGCAGCGGAACACCAAGGACAGGCCTAATGAACACTGAAGCTTTCTTT | CSGTPRTGLMNTEAFF
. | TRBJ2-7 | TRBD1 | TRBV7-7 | TGTGCCAGCAGCTTAGACGGGACAGGGGCCTACGAGCAGTACTTC | CASSLDGTGAYEQYF
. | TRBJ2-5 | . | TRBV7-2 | TGTGCCAGCAGCTTAGCGCTGGGGACCCAAGAGACCCAGTACTTC | CASSLALGTQETQYF
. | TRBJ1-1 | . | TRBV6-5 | TGTGCCACCAGGGACATTCTTGTTTACACTGAAGCTTTCTTT | CATRDILVYTEAFF
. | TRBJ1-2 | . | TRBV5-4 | TGTGCCAGCAGTCCGCCGGACGGAAGTACTTATGGCTACACCTTC | CASSPPDGSTYGYTF
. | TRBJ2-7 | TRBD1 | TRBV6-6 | TGTGCCAGCATTGGGGGAGGGACAGGGGAGTACGAGCAGTACTTC | CASIGGGTGEYEQYF
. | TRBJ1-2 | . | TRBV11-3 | TGTGCCAGCAGCTTAGATTCAGGGAATGGCTACACCTTC | CASSLDSGNGYTF
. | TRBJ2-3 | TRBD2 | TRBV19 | TGTGCCAGTAGTGCCGGGACTAGCGGGGGGGTGAGCACAGATACGCAGTATTTT | CASSAGTSGGVSTDTQYF
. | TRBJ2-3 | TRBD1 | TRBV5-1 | TGCGCCAGCAGCATGGGGACAGTCCTCAACACAGATACGCAGTATTTT | CASSMGTVLNTDTQYF
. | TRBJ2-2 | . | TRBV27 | TGTGCCAGCAGTTTTGGCAGTCCCCCCGGGGAGCTGTTTTTT | CASSFGSPPGELFF
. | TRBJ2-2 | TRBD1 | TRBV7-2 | TGTGCCAGCAGCTGGACAGGGGACGGGGAGCTGTTTTTT | CASSWTGDGELFF
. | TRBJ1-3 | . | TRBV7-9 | TGTGCCAGCAGCTTAGCACGGGGAAACACCATATATTTT | CASSLARGNTIYF
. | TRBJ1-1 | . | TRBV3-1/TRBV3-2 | TGTGCCAGCAGCCATGCTCAGGTGAACACTGAAGCTTTCTTT | CASSHAQVNTEAFF
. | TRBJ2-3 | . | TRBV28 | TGTGCCAGCAGTTTTGGGGGACTCCGCACAGATACGCAGTATTTT | CASSFGGLRTDTQYF
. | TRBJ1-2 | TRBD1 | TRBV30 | TGTGCCTGGAGTGTAAAAGGGACAGGAAATGGCTACACCTTC | CAWSVKGTGNGYTF
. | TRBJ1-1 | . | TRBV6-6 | TGTGCCAGCAGTTCCTGGTCCACTGAAGCTTTCTTT | CASSSWSTEAFF
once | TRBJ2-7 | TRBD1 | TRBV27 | TGTGCCAGCAACAACAGGGGGGTCCCCTACGAGCAGTACTTC | CASNNRGVPYEQYF
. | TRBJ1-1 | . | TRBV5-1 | TGCGCCAGCAGCTTGGTAGGACGGACGAACACTGAAGCTTTCTTT | CASSLVGRTNTEAFF
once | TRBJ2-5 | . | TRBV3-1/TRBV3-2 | TGTGCCAGCAGCCAAGAGCCTTTTGCCCAGTACTTC | CASSQEPFAQYF
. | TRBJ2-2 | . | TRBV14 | TGTGCCAGCAGCCTCCAGGGGTTGGCCGGGGAGCTGTTTTTT | CASSLQGLAGELFF
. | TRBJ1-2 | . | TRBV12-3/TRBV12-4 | TGTGCCAGCAGCTGGGGCAGGGCGGATGGCTACACCTTC | CASSWGRADGYTF
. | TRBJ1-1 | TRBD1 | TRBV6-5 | TGTGCCACCTGGGACAGGGTTAAAACTGAAGCTTTCTTT | CATWDRVKTEAFF
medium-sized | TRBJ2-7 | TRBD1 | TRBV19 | TGTGCCAGTAGTATCGCGGGACAGGGGTACGAGCAGTACTTC | CASSIAGQGYEQYF
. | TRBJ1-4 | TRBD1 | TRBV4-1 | TGCGCCAGCAGCCAACTCCGGACAGGGGTGGGTGAAAAACTGTTTTTT | CASSQLRTGVGEKLFF
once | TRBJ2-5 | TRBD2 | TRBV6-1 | TGTGCCAGCAGTGAAGGGGGCCGGATAGCGGGAAGAAAGACCCAGTACTTC | CASSEGGRIAGRKTQYF
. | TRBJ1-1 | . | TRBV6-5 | TGTGCCAGCAGTTACTCATCGACAGTGGTAACCACTGAAGCTTTCTTT | CASSYSSTVVTTEAFF
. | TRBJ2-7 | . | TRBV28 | TGTGCCAGCAGTGGGTCAGGGACCTACGAGCAGTACTTC | CASSGSGTYEQYF
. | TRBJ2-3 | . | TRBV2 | TGTGCCAGCAGTGGGGTTAGATATGATACGCAGTATTTT | CASSGVRYDTQYF
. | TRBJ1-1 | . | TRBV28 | TGTGCCAGCACCACCCCGGGGGAGCGCGTGGGTGAAGCTTTCTTT | CASTTPGERVGEAFF
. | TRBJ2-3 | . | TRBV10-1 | TGCGCCAGCAGTGAAAGGGGGACTGGGGGAGATACGCAGTATTTT | CASSERGTGGDTQYF
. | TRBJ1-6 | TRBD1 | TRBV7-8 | TGTGCCAGCAGCCAAACTGCAAGTCCGGGACAGGGGAATTCACCCCTCCACTTT | CASSQTASPGQGNSPLHF
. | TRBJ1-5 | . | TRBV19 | TGTGCCAGTAGTATACGAGATTTTAGCAATCAGCCCCAGCATTTT | CASSIRDFSNQPQHF
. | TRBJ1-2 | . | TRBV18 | TGTGCCAGCTCACCGACCTCCGGATGGGTAAACTATGGCTACACCTTC | CASSPTSGWVNYGYTF
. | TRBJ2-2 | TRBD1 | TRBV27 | TGTGCCAGCAGCCAGGGGGCTGGCGGGGAGCTGTTTTTT | CASSQGAGGELFF
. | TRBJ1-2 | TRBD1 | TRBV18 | TGTGCCAGCTCGCAGTCCCGGGACAGGGTGGGCGGCTACACCTTC | CASSQSRDRVGGYTF
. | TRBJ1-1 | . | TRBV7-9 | TGTGCCAGCAGCTTAGCGTCTTCGGCAAATGTTGAAGCTTTCTTT | CASSLASSANVEAFF
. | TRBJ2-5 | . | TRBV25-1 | TGTGCCAGCAGTGGACAGTTGATGGAGACCCAGTACTTC | CASSGQLMETQYF
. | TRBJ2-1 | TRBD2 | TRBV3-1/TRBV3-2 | TGTGCCAGCAGCCAGGCGGGAGTTCTAAATGAGCAGTTCTTC | CASSQAGVLNEQFF
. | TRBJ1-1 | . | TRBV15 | TGTGCCACCAGCAGAGTGCGACAGCTGAACACTGAAGCTTTCTTT | CATSRVRQLNTEAFF
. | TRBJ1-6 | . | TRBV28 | TGTGCCAGCGAGGGGACAAATTCACCCCTCCACTTT | CASEGTNSPLHF
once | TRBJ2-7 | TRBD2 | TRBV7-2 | TGTGCCAGCAGCTTAGTTCCGGGGGGACGGTACGAGCAGTACTTC | CASSLVPGGRYEQYF
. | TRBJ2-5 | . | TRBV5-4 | TGTGCCAGCAGCTTGGGGGTTGGGGGAGGCGGGGCAGAGACCCAGTACTTC | CASSLGVGGGGAETQYF
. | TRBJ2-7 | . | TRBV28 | TGTGCCAGCAAATTACTCAGGGGCGGGCAGTACTTC | CASKLLRGGQYF